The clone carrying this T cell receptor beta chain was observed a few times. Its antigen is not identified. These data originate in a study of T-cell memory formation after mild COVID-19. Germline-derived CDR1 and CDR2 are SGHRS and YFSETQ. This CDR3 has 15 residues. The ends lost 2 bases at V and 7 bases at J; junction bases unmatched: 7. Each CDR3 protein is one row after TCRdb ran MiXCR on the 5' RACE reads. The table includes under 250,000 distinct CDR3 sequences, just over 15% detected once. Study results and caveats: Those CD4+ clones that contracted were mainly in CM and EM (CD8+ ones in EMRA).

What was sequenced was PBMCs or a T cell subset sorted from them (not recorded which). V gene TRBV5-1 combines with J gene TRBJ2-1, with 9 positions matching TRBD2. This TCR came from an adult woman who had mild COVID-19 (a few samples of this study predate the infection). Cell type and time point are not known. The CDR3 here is CASSFGGGAKNEQFF. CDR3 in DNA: TGCGCCAGCAGCTTCGGCGGGGGGGCTAAGAATGAGCAGTTCTTC.